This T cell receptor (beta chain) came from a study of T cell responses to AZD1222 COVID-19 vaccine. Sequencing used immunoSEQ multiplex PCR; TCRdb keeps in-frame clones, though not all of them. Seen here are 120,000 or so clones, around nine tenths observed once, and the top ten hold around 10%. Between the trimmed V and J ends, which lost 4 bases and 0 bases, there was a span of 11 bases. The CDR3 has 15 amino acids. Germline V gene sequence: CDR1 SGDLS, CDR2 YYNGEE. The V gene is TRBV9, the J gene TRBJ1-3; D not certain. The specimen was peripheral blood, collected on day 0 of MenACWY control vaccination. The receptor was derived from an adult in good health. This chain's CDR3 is CASSTRDISGNTIYF. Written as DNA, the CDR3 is TGTGCCAGCAGCACCCGAGACATCTCTGGAAACACCATATATTTT.